Below are 20 T cell receptor beta chains sequenced from a single sample in a study of persistence of HIV-infected CD4 T cells. Their target antigens are unknown. Cells were stimulated with overlapping HIV-1 Gag 15-mer peptides. Sorting selected CD4+ T cells upregulating both CD40 ligand and CD69. Sequencing used immunoSEQ version 4 in survey mode. Assay used: immunoSEQ multiplex PCR; TCRdb lists only in-frame clones, some missing. The data hold tens of thousands of clones, with roughly 70% observed a single time. The sequenced sample was CD4+ T cells sorted from PBMCs after roughly 19-hour stimulation, obtained from a patient who received antiretroviral therapy. These receptors all come from an adult man with HIV who was CMV-seropositive.

DNA of the CDR3: TGTGCCAGCAGTCGACAGCTGAACACTGAAGCTTTCTTT. Its protein is CASSRQLNTEAFF. The V gene is TRBV28, the J gene TRBJ1-1, with D possibly being TRBD1 (5 bases). The CDR3 runs to 13 residues. Trimming took 5 bases from V and 0 from J, leaving 7 bases between them. The germline V gene has CDR1 MDHEN and CDR2 SYDVKM.

The genes are TRBV28 and TRBJ1-2; no clear D. CDR1 and CDR2 (germline): MDHEN, SYDVKM. The CDR3 has 15 amino acids. Trimming took 6 bases from V and 0 from J, leaving 14 bases between them. CDR3 DNA: TGTGCCAGCAGATCGGACGGCCTTACTAACTATGGCTACACCTTC. It yields the protein CASRSDGLTNYGYTF.

This chain joins TRBV5-1 and TRBJ1-5; D remains ambiguous. In germline, CDR1 is SGHRS, CDR2 YFSETQ. Trimming removed 0 bases from V and 3 bases from J, with 10 bases in between. CDR3 size: 15 residues. CDR3 sequence: CASSLGGGDNQPQHF. CDR3 nucleotide sequence: TGCGCCAGCAGCTTGGGGGGTGGGGACAATCAGCCCCAGCATTTT.

This clone was detected once. This rearrangement joins TRBV6-6 to TRBJ1-3; no clear D gene. V gave up 6 bases and J gave up 0 bases, with 9 bases separating them. The length of the CDR3 is 14 residues. The germline V gene has CDR1 MNHNY and CDR2 SVGAGI (reference sequence). The CDR3 bases are TGTGCCAGCAGCCCACAAAGCTCTGGAAACACCATATATTTT. Its protein product is CASSPQSSGNTIYF.

CDR3 sequence: CASSEAGSTGELFF. The CDR3 DNA reads TGTGCCAGCAGTGAAGCGGGGAGCACCGGGGAGCTGTTTTTT. V is TRBV2 and J is TRBJ2-2, with a tentative D call TRBD2 (5 bases). This CDR3 has 14 residues. V was shortened by 0 bases and J by 4 bases, with 6 bases between the two germline ends. Germline CDR1 reads SNHLY; CDR2 reads FYNNEI.

The chain is built from TRBV6-5 and TRBJ1-2; TRBD1 might be the D (6 bases). V gave up 3 bases and J gave up 6 bases, with 11 bases separating them. The germline gives CDR1 MNHEY, CDR2 SVGAGI. The CDR3 is 13 amino acids. CDR3 protein: CASSYLQGHGYTF. CDR3 coding DNA: TGTGCCAGCAGTTATCTACAGGGACATGGCTACACCTTC.

The chain carries TRBV7-3 and TRBJ2-3; 9 bases fit TRBD1. This CDR3 contains 15 residues. Germline V gene data show CDR1 as SGHTA and CDR2 as FQGTGA. V lost 1 base to trimming and J lost 6 bases; unmatched junction nucleotides: 5. The CDR3 loop reads CASSLKRDRADTQYF. The DNA of the CDR3 is TGTGCCAGCAGCTTAAAAAGGGACAGGGCCGATACGCAGTATTTT.

This clone was picked up one time. The chain is built from TRBV24-1 and TRBJ2-2; no definite D call. The CDR3 is made up of 15 amino acids. Trimming removed 2 bases at V and 2 bases at J, with 8 bases between. Germline loops: CDR1 KGHDR, CDR2 SFDVKD. The CDR3 region has the DNA TGTGCCACCAGTGATTCATACACCAACACCGGGGAGCTGTTTTTT. It yields the protein CATSDSYTNTGELFF.

This chain links TRBV9 with TRBJ2-1, with 8 positions matching TRBD1. V lost 2 bases, J lost 5 bases, and 6 bases stayed unmatched. The CDR3 extends over 15 amino acids. Germline lookup yields CDR1 SGDLS and CDR2 YYNGEE. The CDR3 DNA follows: TGTGCCAGCAGCGTTATTACAGGGGGTCACAATGAGCAGTTCTTC. This codes for CASSVITGGHNEQFF.

The rearrangement joins TRBV6-5 to TRBJ1-5, with D possibly TRBD1 on 5 matching bases. Trimming removed 6 bases from V and 6 bases from J, with 12 bases in between. The CDR3 consists of 13 residues. CDR1 and CDR2 (germline): MNHEY, SVGAGI. The CDR3: CASSPGNIQPQHF. CDR3 sequence (DNA): TGTGCCAGCAGCCCAGGGAACATTCAGCCCCAGCATTTT.

As regards this clone: This same CDR3 is encoded by further DNA sequences in the sample. The V call is TRBV5-1, the J call TRBJ2-2, with TRBD2 identical over 12 bases. The CDR3 covers 16 residues. Germline values: CDR1 SGHRS, CDR2 YFSETQ. Trimming cost V 0 bases and J 4 bases; bases outside gene matches: 1. CDR3 DNA: TGCGCCAGCAGCTTGGCACTAGCGGGGGGCACCGGGGAGCTGTTTTTT. Its translation is CASSLALAGGTGELFF.

The table lists this clone with a count of one. This chain links TRBV5-1 with TRBJ2-3, with 8 positions matching TRBD2. This CDR3 comprises 15 residues. V shed 2 bases, J shed 3 bases, and the junction held 5 bases outside the gene matches. CDR1 is SGHRS and CDR2 is YFSETQ in the germline V gene. In DNA, the CDR3 is TGCGCCAGCAGCTTCCCTTTAGCGGGGACAGATACGCAGTATTTT. The encoded protein is CASSFPLAGTDTQYF.

This clone has only a few counts. The chain links TRBV18 to TRBJ1-1; possible D gene TRBD1, 5 bases. Germline assignment: CDR1 KGHSH and CDR2 LQKENI. The CDR3 spans 15 residues. V lost 3 bases and J 8 bases, leaving 19 bases between the germline ends. The chain's CDR3 is CASSPSSDPGREAFF. CDR3 in DNA: TGTGCCAGCTCACCTTCGTCTGACCCGGGGCGCGAAGCTTTCTTT.

The chain employs TRBV6-5 and TRBJ1-6, with D maybe TRBD1 (5 bases). Trimming cost V 2 bases and J 11 bases, with 13 bases left between them. The CDR3 is 14 residues long. Per the germline V gene, CDR1 is MNHEY and CDR2 is SVGAGI. The CDR3 protein is CASSYAQGATPLHF. Written as DNA, the CDR3 is TGTGCCAGCAGTTACGCGCAGGGAGCAACACCCCTCCACTTT.

This clone occurred a few times. The chain links TRBV24-1 to TRBJ2-6; a weak D match, TRBD1 (6 bases). Trimming took 0 bases from V and 0 from J, leaving 11 bases between them. Germline CDR1 is KGHDR and CDR2 is SFDVKD. CDR3 length: 18 amino acids. DNA for the CDR3: TGTGCCACCAGTGATTTGACAGGGAAATACTCTGGGGCCAACGTCCTGACTTTC. Translated, it gives CATSDLTGKYSGANVLTF.

The CDR3 DNA reads TGCGCCAGCAGTGAGTTCGGCGGGGGGGACAATGAGCAGTTCTTC. This encodes CASSEFGGGDNEQFF. The V call is TRBV10-2, the J call TRBJ2-1, with 9 bases identical to TRBD2. CDR1 WSHSY and CDR2 SAAADI come from the germline V gene. J was trimmed by 5 bases and V by 1 base; bases with no gene match: 3. The CDR3 length is 15 residues.

J is TRBJ1-4 and V is TRBV5-6, with D uncertain. With 0 bases removed from V and 7 bases from J, the gap between germline ends came to 7 bases. Germline loops: CDR1 SGHDT, CDR2 YYEEEE. This CDR3 has 13 residues. The CDR3 DNA sequence: TGTGCCAGCAGCTTGGGGGCCGCTGAAAAACTGTTTTTT. Residues: CASSLGAAEKLFF.

The chain has TRBV3-1 (or the pseudogene TRBV3-2) and TRBJ1-5; possibly TRBD1 for D (6 bases). Germline V gene sequence: CDR1 LGHDT, CDR2 YNNKEL (reference sequence). The ends were cut back, 8 bases at V and 3 bases at J, with 14 bases in the middle. The CDR3 sequence is 14 residues long. The CDR3 spells CASPRQVLNQPQHF. CDR3 nucleotide sequence: TGTGCCAGCCCCCGACAGGTACTCAATCAGCCCCAGCATTTT.

The rearrangement links TRBV5-1 to TRBJ2-7, with D unresolved. Trimming took off 0 bases at V and 7 bases at J, with 11 bases between the two ends. Germline V lookup: CDR1 SGHRS, CDR2 YFSETQ. The CDR3 runs 13 residues. The CDR3 loop is CASSLGSPLEQYF. The CDR3 bases are TGCGCCAGCAGCTTGGGCAGCCCTCTGGAGCAGTACTTC. The full variable domain, rest sourced from reference TRBV5-1 and TRBJ2-7, is KAGVTQTPRYLIKTRGQQVTLSCSPISGHRSVSWYQQTPGQGLQFLFEYFSETQRNKGNFPGRFSGRQFSNSRSEMNVSTLELGDSALYLCASSLGSPLEQYFGPGTRLTVT.

The rearrangement uses TRBV28 and TRBJ2-1; 9 bases agree with TRBD1. Germline lookup yields CDR1 MDHEN and CDR2 SYDVKM. Losses at the gene ends were 4 bases for V and 2 bases for J; bases not matched to a gene: 6. The CDR3 spans 16 residues. The DNA of the CDR3 is TGTGCCAGCAGTTCACCGGGACAGGGAACCTACAATGAGCAGTTCTTC. Residues: CASSSPGQGTYNEQFF.